This T cell receptor beta chain was observed in a study of early T cells in non-severe SARS-CoV-2 infection. Overall study: Chains were not paired, and sequencing was done on bulk RNA from unsorted whole blood. Study conclusions and caveats: There was a bias toward anti-spike CD8 responses in VDJdb matching, which missed private and CD4 specificities.

Attached unique molecular identifiers marked individual cDNA molecules. One entry per CDR3 protein results from TCRdb running MiXCR on the 5' RACE reads. The sample has roughly 55,000 distinct CDR3 sequences, roughly 6.2% seen once. Trimming cost V 4 bases and J 6 bases, with 15 bases left between them. CDR1 is SEHNR and CDR2 is FQNEAQ in the germline V gene (reference sequence). CDR3 size: 14 residues. This clonotype showed up many times. The antigen is unknown. The V call is TRBV7-9, the J call TRBJ1-2; D gene unclear. This receptor was obtained from an adult who was a healthcare worker with PCR-confirmed SARS-CoV-2 infection or an uninfected control (not recorded which). The sequenced sample was whole blood. The CDR3 DNA sequence: TGTGCCAGCAGCTCCCACCAGGCCCTGGATGGCTACACCTTC. Residues: CASSSHQALDGYTF.